The sequence of this T cell receptor (beta chain) was determined in a study of shared clonotypes between healthy human individuals. Using immunoSEQ multiplex PCR, the repertoire was profiled, and TCRdb retains in-frame clones only, with some absent. The sample holds about 770,000 clones, 55% to 75% seen once. Trimming pared 1 base from V and 1 base from J, leaving 5 bases between. Germline V CDR1 and CDR2: SGHRS, YFSETQ. This CDR3 contains 13 residues. The chain employs TRBV5-1 and TRBJ2-5, with unresolved D. Sample: memory CD4+ T cells sorted from blood. Subset described: CD45RA-negative fraction. This TCR was recovered from a woman in her twenties or thirties in good health. The CDR3: CASSLPFQETQYF. The CDR3 bases are TGCGCCAGCAGCTTGCCTTTCCAAGAGACCCAGTACTTC.